These 29 T cell receptor beta chains came from one sample sequenced in a study of cytomegalovirus exposure and HLA in healthy donors. Profiling relied on immunoSEQ multiplex PCR, and the TCRdb table lists in-frame clones only, not all of them. The sample includes 150,000 to 200,000 clones, approximately 87% of them seen just once. Sequencing was performed on PBMCs. All receptors come from a woman under 40 in good health and CMV-seronegative.

Only one count was recorded for this clone. The chain has TRBV4-1 and TRBJ2-7; D assignment may be TRBD1 or TRBD2 (5 bases each). This CDR3 is 16 amino acids long. Trimming removed 0 bases at V and 0 bases at J, with 12 bases between. The germline V gene has CDR1 MGHRA and CDR2 YSYEKL. CDR3 coding DNA: TGCGCCAGCAGCCAAGACGGGGCTTACATCTCCTACGAGCAGTACTTC. This sequence encodes CASSQDGAYISYEQYF.

The genes are TRBV5-1 and TRBJ1-4; D unresolved. The V gene's germline CDR1 is SGHRS and CDR2 YFSETQ. Trimming took 0 bases from V and 4 from J, leaving 4 bases between them. CDR3 size: 13 residues. The CDR3, as DNA: TGCGCCAGCAGCTTGGGGGGTAATGAAAAACTGTTTTTT. Encoded protein: CASSLGGNEKLFF.

This rearrangement joins TRBV19 to TRBJ2-1; TRBD2 aligns across 12 bases. This CDR3 region has 15 residues. CDR1 is LNHDA and CDR2 is SQIVND in the germline V gene (reference sequence). Germline trimming cut 5 bases from V and 3 bases from J; bases unmatched to any gene: 2. CDR3 residues: CASSRTSGNYNEQFF. The DNA of the CDR3 is TGTGCCAGTAGTCGGACTAGCGGGAACTACAATGAGCAGTTCTTC.

V is TRBV5-6 and J is TRBJ2-7; D is uncertain. Trimming cost V 4 bases and J 0 bases, with 20 bases left between them. This CDR3 is 17 amino acids long. From germline, CDR1 is SGHDT and CDR2 YYEEEE. CDR3 bases: TGTGCCAGCAGCCGGACGACGGTGGGGATTCTCTCCTACGAGCAGTACTTC. Its translation is CASSRTTVGILSYEQYF. Full variable domain (missing parts from reference TRBV5-6 and TRBJ2-7): DAGVTQSPTHLIKTRGQQVTLRCSPKSGHDTVSWYQQALGQGPQFIFQYYEEEERQRGNFPDRFSGHQFPNYSSELNVNALLLGDSALYLCASSRTTVGILSYEQYFGPGTRLTVT.

The rearrangement links TRBV7-9 to TRBJ1-2; unclear D gene. Germline CDR1 is SEHNR and CDR2 is FQNEAQ (reference sequence). Trimming cost V 3 bases and J 2 bases, with 16 bases left between them. The length of the CDR3 is 16 residues. The CDR3 loop reads CASSFWQSSRNYGYTF. In DNA, the CDR3 is TGTGCCAGCAGCTTCTGGCAAAGTAGCCGGAACTATGGCTACACCTTC.

The table lists this clone with a count of one. The chain joins TRBV5-6 to TRBJ1-5; 7 positions match TRBD1. V gave up 3 bases and J gave up 2 bases; unmatched junction bases: 5. This CDR3 has 15 amino acids. The germline V gene has CDR1 SGHDT and CDR2 YYEEEE. The CDR3 nucleotides are TGTGCCAGCAGCTGGACAGGCGCTCGCAATCAGCCCCAGCATTTT. Translating gives CASSWTGARNQPQHF.

This chain uses TRBV7-2 with TRBJ2-7; TRBD2 aligns across 14 bases. Germline V lookup: CDR1 SGHTA, CDR2 FQGNSA. Trimming took 5 bases from V and 2 from J; bases not matched to a gene: 2. This CDR3 is 15 amino acids long. The CDR3 reads CASSLGLAGAYEQYF. In DNA form, the CDR3 reads TGTGCCAGCAGCCTGGGACTAGCGGGAGCCTACGAGCAGTACTTC.

The chain couples TRBV30 to TRBJ1-2; no clear D gene. The CDR3 totals 15 residues. Germline V gene lookup returns CDR1 GTSNPN and CDR2 SVGIG (reference sequence). Trimming stripped 5 bases from V and 0 bases from J, with 16 bases between. The CDR3 is CAWGVRTAANYGYTF. CDR3 sequence (DNA): TGTGCCTGGGGGGTACGAACAGCTGCTAACTATGGCTACACCTTC.

The rearrangement uses TRBV5-1 and TRBJ2-7; D call uncertain. CDR1 and CDR2 from the germline V gene are SGHRS and YFSETQ. The CDR3 has 14 amino acids. V lost 2 bases, J lost 0 bases, and 9 bases lay in between. The chain's CDR3 is CASSFPSSSYEQYF. CDR3 DNA sequence: TGCGCCAGCAGCTTTCCCAGCTCCTCCTACGAGCAGTACTTC.

V usage is TRBV27 and J usage is TRBJ1-1; 7 positions agree with TRBD1. V trimming: 5 bases; J trimming: 10 bases; junction bases outside the gene matches: 4. The CDR3 runs 11 residues. CDR1 and CDR2 (germline): MNHEY, SMNVEV (reference sequence). The CDR3 sequence is CASSEGAAAFF. The DNA of the CDR3 is TGTGCCAGCAGTGAGGGGGCCGCAGCTTTCTTT.

CDR3 coding DNA: TGTGCCAGCAGCACGGGACAGGAGAGTCGGCAGTACTTC. It translates to CASSTGQESRQYF. The genes are TRBV5-4 and TRBJ2-7, with 8 bases aligning to TRBD1. Germline CDR1 is SGHNT and CDR2 is YYREEE (reference sequence). The CDR3 has 13 amino acids. V shed 4 bases and J 9 bases; nucleotides not matched to a gene: 9.

This chain links TRBV30 with TRBJ2-7, with 10 nucleotides matching TRBD1. Germline-derived CDR1 and CDR2 are GTSNPN and SVGIG (reference sequence). This CDR3 comprises 13 residues. V lost 5 bases to trimming and J lost 6 bases; unmatched junction nucleotides: 7. CDR3 protein: CAWEETGGPEQYF. The DNA for the CDR3 is TGTGCCTGGGAAGAGACAGGGGGCCCCGAGCAGTACTTC.

In regard to this clone: One junction end disagrees with the germline gene, perhaps due to a read error. The V gene is TRBV7-7, the J gene TRBJ2-7; D remains unclear. Germline V lookup: CDR1 SSHAT, CDR2 FNYEAQ (reference sequence). The CDR3 extends over 14 amino acids. The CDR3 loop is CASSLVFQTYEQYF. CDR3 bases: TGTGCTAGCAGCTTAGTTTTTCAGACCTACGAGCAGTACTTC.

The J gene is TRBJ2-3, the V gene TRBV14; 7 positions match TRBD2. The CDR3 runs 14 residues. Trimming cost V 1 base and J 10 bases; bases outside gene matches: 8. The germline V gene has CDR1 SGHDN and CDR2 FVKESK. This chain's CDR3 is CASSQAYYGGSQYF. DNA for the CDR3: TGTGCCAGCAGCCAAGCATACTACGGGGGGTCGCAGTATTTT. The whole variable domain, remainder taken from reference TRBV14 and TRBJ2-3, is EAGVTQFPSHSVIEKGQTVTLRCDPISGHDNLYWYRRVMGKEIKFLLHFVKESKQDESGMPNNRFLAERTGGTYSTLKVQPAELEDSGVYFCASSQAYYGGSQYFGPGTRLTVL.

The CDR3 DNA sequence: TGTGCTAGTGGTTTGGATATTCTTGAGCTCCGACAGGTATGGCCCCAGCATTTT. Protein sequence: CASGLDILELRQVWPQHF. This chain connects TRBV12-5 to TRBJ1-5; a possible D gene is TRBD1 (6 bases). There are 18 residues in the CDR3. Germline lookup yields CDR1 LGHNT and CDR2 FRNRAP. Between the trimmed V and J ends, which lost 1 base and 9 bases, there was a span of 25 bases.

The chain links TRBV4-1 to TRBJ1-2; 12 nucleotides line up with TRBD1. CDR1 MGHRA and CDR2 YSYEKL come from the germline V gene. There are 17 residues in the CDR3. Germline trimming cut 5 bases from V and 7 bases from J; bases unmatched to any gene: 14. The CDR3 protein is CASSSSRGTGGSGGYTF. In DNA, the CDR3 is TGCGCCAGCAGCTCTTCTCGCGGGACAGGGGGCTCGGGTGGCTACACCTTC.

Written as DNA, the CDR3 is TGTGCCAGCAGCCGGAGTGCCGGGGAGCTGTTTTTT. Encoded protein: CASSRSAGELFF. This chain uses TRBV6-5 with TRBJ2-2; D unclear. The CDR3 covers 12 residues. The germline gives CDR1 MNHEY, CDR2 SVGAGI. V was pared by 6 bases and J by 6 bases, with 8 bases between.

The J gene is TRBJ2-1, the V gene TRBV6-6; TRBD2 matches 11 bases. CDR1 MNHNY and CDR2 SVGAGI come from the germline V gene (reference sequence). Trimming at V came to 7 bases and at J to 14 bases, leaving 7 bases not matched to a gene. CDR3 length: 12 residues. In DNA form, the CDR3 reads TGTGCCAGCACAATAGCGGGAGGGACCAAGTTCTTC. Its protein product is CASTIAGGTKFF.

The genes are TRBV6-6 and TRBJ1-1, with D hard to call. Trimming took 6 bases from V and 5 from J, leaving 16 bases between them. This CDR3 is built from 14 residues. CDR1 is MNHNY, CDR2 SVGAGI, per germline (reference sequence). Here the CDR3 DNA reads TGTGCCAGCAGCCCAAGTTCATCCGGGACTGAAGCTTTCTTT. Translated: CASSPSSSGTEAFF.

The chain has TRBV6-1 and TRBJ1-2; D may be TRBD1 (6 bases). This CDR3 spans 13 amino acids. V lost 7 bases and J 4 bases, leaving 13 bases between the germline ends. Germline V gene sequence: CDR1 MNHNS, CDR2 SASEGT. This CDR3 reads CASKQGYGYGYTF. The DNA for the CDR3 is TGTGCCAGCAAACAGGGTTATGGCTATGGCTACACCTTC.

This clone showed up just a few times. This chain connects TRBV4-3 to TRBJ1-3; no definite D call. In germline, CDR1 is LGHNA, CDR2 YSLEER. Trimming cost V 0 bases and J 0 bases, with 9 bases left between them. The CDR3 spans 16 residues. The DNA for the CDR3 is TGCGCCAGCAGCCAAGATCCAAGTCTCTCTGGAAACACCATATATTTT. This sequence encodes CASSQDPSLSGNTIYF.

The rearrangement joins TRBV27 to TRBJ1-5; TRBD1 might be the D (5 bases). The CDR3 covers 12 residues. Germline assignment: CDR1 MNHEY and CDR2 SMNVEV (reference sequence). V lost 9 bases, J lost 5 bases, and 11 bases lay in between. The DNA for the CDR3 is TGTGCCAGTGGACAAGGATATCAGCCCCAGCATTTT. This encodes CASGQGYQPQHF.

The rearrangement links TRBV25-1 to TRBJ1-4; no reliable D call. Trimming cost V 5 bases and J 3 bases, with 7 bases left between them. This CDR3 contains 13 residues. Germline V lookup: CDR1 MGHDK, CDR2 SYGVNS. CDR3 region: CASSLGANEKLFF. CDR3 DNA: TGTGCCAGCAGTCTCGGGGCTAATGAAAAACTGTTTTTT.

The chain employs TRBV7-6 and TRBJ2-1; D is ambiguous. The CDR3 runs 14 residues. Trimming left V 5 bases short and J 0 bases short, with 8 bases between. In germline, CDR1 is SGHVS, CDR2 FNYEAQ. The CDR3 loop reads CASSPQGSYNEQFF. The CDR3 bases are TGTGCCAGCAGCCCACAAGGCTCCTACAATGAGCAGTTCTTC.

The V call is TRBV4-3, the J call TRBJ2-7, with 9 bases lining up with TRBD1. The ends lost 4 bases at V and 3 bases at J; junction bases unmatched: 4. Germline-derived CDR1 and CDR2 are LGHNA and YSLEER. The CDR3 is 14 amino acids. The CDR3 DNA follows: TGCGCCAGCAGCCTCGACAGGGGGAACTACGAGCAGTACTTC. It yields the protein CASSLDRGNYEQYF.

The V and J genes are TRBV19 and TRBJ1-1, with D hard to call. V was trimmed by 5 bases and J by 4 bases, leaving 14 bases between them. Per germline, CDR1 LNHDA and CDR2 SQIVND (reference sequence). This CDR3 has 14 amino acids. CDR3 coding DNA: TGTGCCAGTAGTTTCAACGACCGGGGCACTGAAGCTTTCTTT. Protein sequence: CASSFNDRGTEAFF.

The gene calls are TRBV7-9 and TRBJ2-5, with TRBD2 identical over 13 bases. This CDR3 comprises 15 residues. Per the germline V gene, CDR1 is SEHNR and CDR2 is FQNEAQ (reference sequence). V was clipped by 1 base and J by 5 bases; unmatched bases: 1. The CDR3, as DNA: TGTGCCAGCAGCTTAGGGACTAGCGGGGGCGAGACCCAGTACTTC. Its translation: CASSLGTSGGETQYF. Filled out from reference TRBV7-9 and TRBJ2-5, the complete variable domain reads DTGVSQNPRHKITKRGQNVTFRCDPISEHNRLYWYRQTLGQGPEFLTYFQNEAQLEKSRLLSDRFSAERPKGSFSTLEIQRTEQGDSAMYLCASSLGTSGGETQYFGPGTRLLVL.

To note about this clone: A far larger clone is just one base off, so this is likely a read error. The chain joins TRBV28 to TRBJ2-7, with D hard to call. The CDR3 covers 12 residues. Germline assignment: CDR1 MDHEN and CDR2 SYDVKM. The germline V and J ends were trimmed by 5 bases and 3 bases, with 8 bases remaining between them. Here the CDR3 reads CASSEDGYEQYF. CDR3 sequence (DNA): TGTGCCAGCAGTGAGGACGGCTACGAGCAGTACTTC. The complete variable domain, with remaining parts taken from reference TRBV28 and TRBJ2-7, reads DVKVTQSSRYLVKRTGEKVFLECVQDMDHENMFWYRQDPGLGLRLIYFSYDVKMKEKGDIPEGYSVSREKKERFSLILESASTNQTSMYLCASSEDGYEQYFGPGTRLTVT.

The rearrangement joins TRBV5-5 to TRBJ2-3; perhaps TRBD1 as D (5 bases). Germline V lookup: CDR1 SGHKS, CDR2 YYEKEE (reference sequence). V was cut by 2 bases and J by 0 bases, with 10 bases left in between. This CDR3 is built from 15 residues. The CDR3 sequence: CASSFPTDSTDTQYF. The CDR3 coding sequence is TGTGCCAGCAGCTTCCCGACAGATAGCACAGATACGCAGTATTTT.